This TCR beta chain was identified in a study of blood T cell repertoires in COVID-19. The CDR3 runs to 19 residues. Trimming left V 4 bases short and J 0 bases short, with 21 bases between. Looked up from germline, CDR1 is SEHNR and CDR2 is FQNEAQ (reference sequence). Profiling relied on immunoSEQ multiplex PCR, and the TCRdb table lists in-frame clones only, not all of them. Found here are roughly 360,000 clones, around 87% of them singletons; the top ten hold 1% to 1.5%. The TCR sequence derives from a man in his thirties or forties who had recovered from COVID-19. The J gene is TRBJ2-2, the V gene TRBV7-9; D is possibly TRBD2 (5 bases). The sample taken for sequencing was PBMCs or T cells enriched from blood (not recorded which). The CDR3 region is CASSSGIWSGPANTGELFF. CDR3 DNA: TGTGCCAGCAGCTCGGGGATATGGAGTGGGCCTGCGAACACCGGGGAGCTGTTTTTT.